This T cell receptor (beta chain) is from a study of shared clonotypes between healthy human individuals. Study context: Per donor, CD8 memory used one plate, CD8 naive used two, CD4 memory used three and CD4 naive used three.

In the original workflow: Filtering of immunoSEQ junctional sequences could not match full-length read filtering. Libraries were prepared by immunoSEQ multiplex PCR; TCRdb keeps only in-frame clonotypes and omits some of them. V and J calls and clone size are given by that table; D and trimming were obtained from the DNA. This sample has approximately 2,000,000 clones, with 80% to 95% found just once. It was into CD45RA+ naive and CD45RA-negative memory subsets that the CD4+ cells were split. The receptor comes from a man between 18 and 29 years old in good health. Some clones in this sample may be carry-over from other donors' samples. Sequencing was performed on naive CD4+ T cells from PBMCs. The subset: CD45RA+ positively selected.

CDR3 amino acids: CASSQNAGITDTQYF. DNA of the CDR3: TGTGCCAGCTCACAGAACGCCGGAATTACAGATACGCAGTATTTT. This chain joins TRBV18 and TRBJ2-3, with unresolved D. The ends were cut back, 4 bases at V and 3 bases at J, with 14 bases in the middle. The germline V gene has CDR1 KGHSH and CDR2 LQKENI. The CDR3 sequence is 15 residues long.